This TCR beta chain was recovered during a study of T cells in Graves' hyperthyroidism and ophthalmopathy. Researchers amplified the TCR beta CDR3 regions from RNA transcripts. An initial round of RT-PCR targeting the TCR CDR3 relied on the HTBI primer set. MiXCR was run by TCRdb on the multiplex PCR reads, yielding one entry per CDR3 protein. Among nearly 250,000 distinct CDR3 sequences, approximately 23% were seen once, and the ten largest hold approximately 35%. Germline V CDR1 and CDR2: DFQATT, SNEGSKA (reference sequence). Trimming pared 5 bases from V and 0 bases from J, leaving 14 bases between. The CDR3 consists of 14 residues.

This TCR was sampled from a woman aged 40-49 years with Graves' ophthalmopathy. The specimen sequenced was blood. The chain joins TRBV20-1 to TRBJ2-7; no reliable D call. CDR3 amino acids: CSASRIINSYEQYF. DNA of the CDR3: TGCAGTGCTTCGAGGATAATCAACTCCTACGAGCAGTACTTC.